This record looks at one T cell receptor beta chain sequence and its context. This record belongs to a study of control samples from healthy donors and cancer patients. The method was immunoSEQ multiplex PCR; TCRdb's version includes in-frame clones alone and lacks a portion of them. The data contain 95,000 to 150,000 clones, just over 90% of them seen just once; the ten biggest clones take up 7.8%. The germline V and J ends were trimmed by 6 bases and 6 bases, with 8 bases remaining between them. Germline V gene data show CDR1 as MDHEN and CDR2 as SYDVKM. The CDR3 covers 12 residues. The specimen was blood. The chain couples TRBV28 to TRBJ2-2; D gene uncertain. The receptor's source is a woman aged 18-29 years in good health. The CDR3 protein is CASSRDPGELFF. CDR3 coding DNA: TGTGCCAGCAGCCGTGATCCCGGGGAGCTGTTTTTT.